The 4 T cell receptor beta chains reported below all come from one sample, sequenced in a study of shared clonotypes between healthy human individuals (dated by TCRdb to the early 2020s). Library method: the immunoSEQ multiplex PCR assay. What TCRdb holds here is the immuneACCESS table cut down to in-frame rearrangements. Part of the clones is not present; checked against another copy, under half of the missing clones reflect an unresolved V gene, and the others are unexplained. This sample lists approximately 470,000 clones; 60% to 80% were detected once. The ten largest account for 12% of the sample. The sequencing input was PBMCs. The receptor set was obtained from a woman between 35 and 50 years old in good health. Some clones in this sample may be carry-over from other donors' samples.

CDR3 region: CASSQRWGLAGGETQYF. The CDR3 nucleotides read TGTGCCAGCAGCCAACGATGGGGACTAGCGGGAGGAGAGACCCAGTACTTC. This chain links TRBV4-2 with TRBJ2-5; 15 nucleotides agree with TRBD2. The V gene's germline CDR1 is LGHNA and CDR2 YNFKEQ. The V segment lost 2 bases and the J segment 4 bases; nucleotides outside the gene matches: 5. The CDR3 covers 17 residues.

CDR3 residues: CASSRLASTDTQYF. The CDR3 DNA reads TGTGCCAGCAGCCGACTAGCCAGCACAGATACGCAGTATTTT. The rearrangement links TRBV6-4 to TRBJ2-3, with 7 nucleotides matching TRBD2. The ends lost 6 bases at V and 0 bases at J; junction bases unmatched: 3. This CDR3 contains 14 residues. Germline lookup yields CDR1 MRHNA and CDR2 SNTAGT.

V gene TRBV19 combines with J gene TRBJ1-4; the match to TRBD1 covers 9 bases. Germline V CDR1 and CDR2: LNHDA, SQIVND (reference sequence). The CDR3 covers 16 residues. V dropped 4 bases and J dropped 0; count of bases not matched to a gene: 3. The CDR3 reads CASSKDRGATNEKLFF. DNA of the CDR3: TGTGCCAGTAGTAAGGACAGGGGAGCAACTAATGAAAAACTGTTTTTT.

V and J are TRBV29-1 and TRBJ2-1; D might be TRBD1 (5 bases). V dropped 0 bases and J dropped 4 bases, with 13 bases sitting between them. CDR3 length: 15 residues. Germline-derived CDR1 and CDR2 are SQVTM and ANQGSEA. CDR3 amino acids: CSVEDLAGQYNEQFF. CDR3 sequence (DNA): TGCAGCGTTGAAGATTTGGCAGGACAATACAATGAGCAGTTCTTC.